The next 8 T cell receptor beta chains were all read from a single sample in a study of blood T cells in healthy people across ages. A second PCR of 7 to 11 cycles used a sample-barcoded 5' primer and a J-beta primer mix. TCRdb re-called the 5' RACE reads through MiXCR, storing one row per CDR3 protein. The sample lists about 810,000 distinct CDR3 sequences; approximately 35% were seen once. Sequenced input: blood. Receptors originate from a man younger than 35 in good health.

The chain couples TRBV7-9 to TRBJ2-5; TRBD1 matches at 10 bases. Near its end, the DNA agrees better with TRBJ2-7, so the J call may be wrong. In germline, CDR1 is SEHNR, CDR2 FQNEAQ (reference sequence). The CDR3 runs 16 residues. The CDR3 loop reads CASSHNPGQGSYEQYF. CDR3 nucleotides: TGTGCCAGCAGTCATAATCCGGGACAGGGGTCGTACGAGCAGTACTTC.

This clonotype was detected once. The rearrangement links TRBV6-1 to TRBJ1-4, with D unclear. CDR3 length equals 12 residues. Germline values: CDR1 MNHNS, CDR2 SASEGT. Trimming removed 8 bases from V and 5 bases from J, with 9 bases in between. The CDR3 is CASRDLNEKLFF. The CDR3 DNA sequence: TGTGCCAGCCGGGATCTAAATGAAAAACTGTTTTTT.

This clonotype has a single count. This chain uses TRBV21-1 with TRBJ2-7; the D segment call TRBD1 is taken from the table without a DNA check. TRBV21-1 is a known pseudogene. The CDR3 runs 16 residues. The CDR3 sequence: CASSKRRWGGSYEQYF. The CDR3 region has the DNA TGTGCCAGCAGCAAAAGACGTTGGGGCGGCTCCTACGAGCAGTACTTC.

This clonotype was found a few times. The CDR3, as DNA: TGCAGTGCTAGACCAGGGGTAGGCAAATGGCCCCAGCATTTT. Amino acid sequence: CSARPGVGKWPQHF. The rearrangement joins TRBV20-1 to TRBJ1-5, with D perhaps matching TRBD1 (6 bases). Trimming stripped 2 bases from V and 9 bases from J, with 17 bases between. The CDR3 has 14 residues. Germline-derived CDR1 and CDR2 are DFQATT and SNEGSKA (reference sequence).

This clonotype appeared a few times. The V call is TRBV9, the J call TRBJ2-1, with TRBD2 identical over 11 bases. Trimming removed 0 bases from V and 3 bases from J; junction bases left unmatched: 2. CDR3 length: 16 residues. Germline V lookup: CDR1 SGDLS, CDR2 YYNGEE. CDR3 in amino acids: CASSVELAGDYNEQFF. The DNA for the CDR3 is TGTGCCAGCAGCGTAGAACTAGCGGGGGACTACAATGAGCAGTTCTTC.

This clonotype turned up a few times. This chain connects TRBV20-1 to TRBJ2-3; D may be TRBD1 or TRBD2 (6 bases each). Germline V CDR1 and CDR2: DFQATT, SNEGSKA (reference sequence). Trimming stripped 3 bases from V and 5 bases from J, with 18 bases between. The CDR3 extends over 15 amino acids. The CDR3 region has the DNA TGCAGTGCTAGCCCAACCCCGGGGGCCCAAGATACGCAGTATTTT. This gives the protein CSASPTPGAQDTQYF.

The rearrangement links TRBV6-5 to TRBJ2-1; 12 bases are shared with TRBD2. V shed 10 bases, J shed 7 bases, and the junction held 5 bases outside the gene matches. CDR1 and CDR2 from the germline V gene are MNHEY and SVGAGI. There are 13 residues in the CDR3. The CDR3 reads CATRLAGANEQFF. CDR3 bases: TGTGCCACCAGACTAGCGGGGGCTAATGAGCAGTTCTTC.

A word on this clonotype: Sequence at one end of the junction differs from germline and may be a read error. The chain combines TRBV9 with TRBJ2-7; D may match TRBD1 or TRBD2 (5 bases each). From germline, CDR1 is SGDLS and CDR2 YYNGEE. The CDR3 has 15 amino acids. The CDR3 sequence: CANSVSPGPRHEQYF. The CDR3 DNA sequence: TGTGCCAACAGCGTCTCTCCGGGACCTAGGCACGAGCAGTACTTC.